The present TCR beta chain was sequenced within a study of early T cells in non-severe SARS-CoV-2 infection. The CDR3 runs to 14 residues. CDR1 is LGHNA, CDR2 YSLEER, per germline. V trimming: 0 bases; J trimming: 5 bases; junction bases outside the gene matches: 3. Unique molecular identifier tags were affixed to discrete cDNA molecules. TCRdb reprocessed the 5' RACE reads via MiXCR and lists one record per CDR3 protein. The data hold approximately 70,000 distinct CDR3 sequences, with 9.5% to 15% observed a single time. The V and J genes are TRBV4-3 and TRBJ1-2; 7 bases agree with TRBD1. The receptor was isolated from an adult who was a healthcare worker with PCR-confirmed SARS-CoV-2 infection or an uninfected control (not recorded which). The specimen was whole blood, collected at baseline. The CDR3 loop reads CASSQDPRGYGYTF. In DNA, the CDR3 is TGCGCCAGCAGCCAAGACCCCAGGGGGTATGGCTACACCTTC.